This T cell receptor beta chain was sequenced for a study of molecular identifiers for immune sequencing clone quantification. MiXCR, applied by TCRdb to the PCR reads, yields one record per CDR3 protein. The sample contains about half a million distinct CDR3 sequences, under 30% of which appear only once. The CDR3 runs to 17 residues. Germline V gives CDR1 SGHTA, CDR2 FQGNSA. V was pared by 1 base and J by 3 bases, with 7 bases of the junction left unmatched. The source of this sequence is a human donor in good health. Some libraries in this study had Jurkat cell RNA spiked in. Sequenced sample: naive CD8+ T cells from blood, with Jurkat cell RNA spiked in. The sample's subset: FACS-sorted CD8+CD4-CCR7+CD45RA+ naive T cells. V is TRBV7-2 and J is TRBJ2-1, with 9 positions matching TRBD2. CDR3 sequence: CASSLERRGGFYNEQFF. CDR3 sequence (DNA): TGTGCCAGCAGCTTAGAACGGCGGGGGGGCTTCTACAATGAGCAGTTCTTC.